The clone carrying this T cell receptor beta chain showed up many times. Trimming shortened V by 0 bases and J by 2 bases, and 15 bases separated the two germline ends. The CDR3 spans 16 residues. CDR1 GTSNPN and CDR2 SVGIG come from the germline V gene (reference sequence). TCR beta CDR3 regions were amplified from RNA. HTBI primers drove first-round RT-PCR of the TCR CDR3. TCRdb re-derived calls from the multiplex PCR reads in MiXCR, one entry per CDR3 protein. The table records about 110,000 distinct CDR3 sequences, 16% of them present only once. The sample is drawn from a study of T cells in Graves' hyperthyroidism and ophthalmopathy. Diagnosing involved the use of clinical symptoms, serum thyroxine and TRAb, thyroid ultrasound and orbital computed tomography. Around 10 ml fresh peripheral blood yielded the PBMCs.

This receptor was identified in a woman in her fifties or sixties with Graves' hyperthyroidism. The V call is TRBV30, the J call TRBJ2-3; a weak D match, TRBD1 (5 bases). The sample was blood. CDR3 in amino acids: CAWSVKSWGNTDTQYF. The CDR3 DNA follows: TGTGCCTGGAGTGTAAAGTCGTGGGGCAACACAGATACGCAGTATTTT.